This T cell receptor (beta chain) comes out of a study of blood T cells in healthy people across ages. The overall study: Template-switching capture recovered about one barcoded beta molecule per two T cells.

Each of the donors had around 10 milliliters of peripheral blood drawn into EDTA-treated Vacutainer tubes. Then a second PCR, running about 6 to 12 cycles, was carried out with a sample-barcoded 5' primer and a J-beta primer mix. In TCRdb, the 5' RACE reads were re-called with MiXCR into one record per CDR3 protein. This sample yields 1,500,000 or so distinct CDR3 sequences, of which 59% are seen a single time; roughly 6.3% belongs to the top ten. Sequenced sample: blood. The origin of this receptor is a man between 18 and 35 years old in good health.

CDR3 sequence reads: CASSPTGRLDGYTF. For the CDR3, the DNA is TGTGCCAGCAGCCCGACAGGGAGGCTTGATGGCTACACCTTC. V usage is TRBV7-2 and J usage is TRBJ1-2; 7 positions match TRBD1. The trim removed 5 bases at V and 6 bases at J, leaving 9 bases unmatched. From germline, CDR1 is SGHTA and CDR2 FQGNSA. The CDR3 loop spans 14 amino acids. The variable domain in full, completed from reference TRBV7-2 and TRBJ1-2, reads GAGVSQSPSNKVTEKGKDVELRCDPISGHTALYWYRQSLGQGLEFLIYFQGNSAPDKSGLPSDRFSAERTGGSVSTLTIQRTQQEDSAVYLCASSPTGRLDGYTFGSGTRLTVV.